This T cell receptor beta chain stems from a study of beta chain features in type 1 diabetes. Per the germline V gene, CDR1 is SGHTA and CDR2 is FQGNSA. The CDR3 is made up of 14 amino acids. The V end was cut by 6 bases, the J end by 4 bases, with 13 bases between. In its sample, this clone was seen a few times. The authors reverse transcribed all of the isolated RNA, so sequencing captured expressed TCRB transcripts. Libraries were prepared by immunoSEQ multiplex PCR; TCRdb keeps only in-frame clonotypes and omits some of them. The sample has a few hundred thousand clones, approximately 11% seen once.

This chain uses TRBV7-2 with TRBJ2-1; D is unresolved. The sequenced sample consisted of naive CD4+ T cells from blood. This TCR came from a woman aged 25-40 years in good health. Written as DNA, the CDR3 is TGTGCCAGCAGTTGGCTAGAGAATTACAATGAGCAGTTCTTC. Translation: CASSWLENYNEQFF.